This T cell receptor beta chain was captured by sequencing in a study of vaccination and CD4 T cells after COVID-19 (dated by TCRdb to about 2022). Concerning the study at large: SARS-CoV-2 positivity had been established in the convalescent patients by nasal swab PCR, and mild disease was recorded in several of these patients and severe disease in one. Six males and four females were included in the convalescent cohort, with two Hispanic individuals, seven Caucasians, two Asians and one multiracial person represented. Each participant got two doses of either the Pfizer-BioNTech BNT162b2 vaccine (n=8) or the Moderna mRNA-1273 vaccine (n=2). Post-COVID blood samples were collected from convalescent patients a median of about 92 days after diagnosis, with a range of about 35 to 180 days. Post-vaccine blood samples were obtained a median of roughly 75 days after the second vaccine dose, with a range of roughly 14 to 241 days. Overlapping spike peptide pools from SARS-CoV-2 and from the common cold coronaviruses HCoV-NL63, HCoV-OC43 and HCoV-229E were used as culture stimuli. In control cultures, a CEFX viral epitope pool was used as positive control, an HIV-1 Nef peptide pool was used as negative control, or no peptide was added. In nine to eleven COVID-19 convalescent patients and a handful of infection-naive healthy vaccine recipients, researchers compared the spike-specific CD4+ TCR repertoire from before mRNA vaccination with the repertoire from after.

Concerning this clonotype: It lacks a known antigen. No base quality information exists; no much larger clone differs at one position.

Library method: PCR. TCR sequencing of DNA from cultured CD4+ T cells used the Oncomine TCR Beta short-read assay at the Johns Hopkins FTIC core. Genomic DNA was extracted from the cultured CD4+ T cells with the QIAamp micro DNA kit. Oncomine TCR Beta libraries from cultured CD4+ T cells were pooled with unique dual indexes and sequenced on an Illumina iSeq 100. Under the source paper's analysis protocol: Non-productive sequences were removed, and CDR3s that did not start with C, did not end with F or W, or were shorter than 7 amino acids were discarded. Antigen-specific clonotypes were identified with the MANAFEST web application by comparing peptide-stimulated wells with reference and other culture wells. Positive clones required FDR below 0.05, an odds ratio above 5, and productive frequency above 0.1% in at least two of three replicate wells. A clonotype was classed as cross-reactive if the clonotype showed significant expansion both in SARS-CoV-2 spike wells and in at least one common cold coronavirus spike condition. Levenshtein distances (stringdist) and unrooted phylogenetic trees (ape) in R version 3.6.1 were used to assess CDR3 homology. TCRdb reprocessed the public reads (quality trimming at Q25 with fastp, clone calling with MiXCR) and kept in-frame beta chains. CDR3 protein duplicates are merged, each entry listing the most common genes and DNA. What appears here as the V and J calls and clone size reflects TCRdb's work, not the paper's. This sample lists about 14,000 distinct CDR3 sequences; around two fifths were detected once. Of the sample, over 15% is held by the ten largest clones.

From cysteine to phenylalanine, the CDR3 is 14 amino acids long. Only the CDR3 portion is preserved as DNA: 42 bases, with reading frame beginning at the first base. Reading the germline V gene (reference sequence) gives CDR1 LNHDA and CDR2 SQIVND. V loses 8 bases, J loses 0 bases, and the germline ends lie 11 bases apart. The sample's treatment or condition, from its label and the paper: roughly nine-day PBMC culture with coronavirus spike peptide pools or control peptides (ViraFEST assay). The ViraFEST assay was used in the study, in which antigen-specific T cells were expanded with peptide pools and expanded clonotypes were subsequently identified by TCR sequencing. The convalescent patients' positive SARS-CoV-2 PCR tests fell between March and December 2020, which was before the Alpha, Beta and Delta variants emerged in the United States. Each well held around 2 million PBMCs cultured with approximately 10 ug/ml peptide pools in IMDM containing approximately 5% human AB serum and 7.5 to 10 IU/ml IL-2. Half of the culture medium was replaced with fresh IL-2-containing medium on days 3 and 7. CD4+ T cells were isolated after less than twelve days of culture through negative selection using the EasySep CD4+ T cell isolation kit. Ficoll-Paque Plus gradient centrifugation was used to isolate PBMCs from whole blood, and the isolated PBMCs were then either used fresh or cryopreserved at -140C. Triplicate wells were generally used for each culture condition.

Results the study describes overall, beyond this receptor: The number of convalescent patients in the study was relatively small, and the study did not examine early timepoints following natural infection. Of the vaccine-specific clones found in convalescent patients, nearly all (304 of 307) were mono-reactive for SARS-CoV-2 spike instead of being cross-reactive with common cold coronaviruses. Among the post-vaccine SARS-CoV-2-reactive clones in convalescent patients, a median approximately 90% showed up only after vaccination, which suggests vaccine-specific priming. The median number of SARS-CoV-2-reactive clonotypes rose from 20 to 25 after infection to roughly 38 after vaccination, but the change was not significant.

Sequences were obtained from cultured CD4+ T cells from blood. The source is a human donor with COVID-19. Here the chain combines TRBV19 and TRBJ1-5; the D region possibly corresponds to TRBD1 (5 bases align). The CDR3 sequence is CASEGLYSNQPQHF. The nucleotide sequence is given as TGTGCCAGTGAGGGACTCTATAGCAATCAGCCCCAGCATTTT.